The clone carrying this T cell receptor beta chain is a singleton in its sample. This record belongs to a study of blood T cell repertoires in COVID-19. About the study: Collection of acute and convalescent COVID-19 samples took place in the United States, Italy and Spain. T cells, B-cell-depleted T cells, or PBMCs provided the cDNA or gDNA that served as material.

Authors' processing steps: Amplification of reference gene primers was used by the study to estimate nucleated cell counts. Assay used: immunoSEQ multiplex PCR; TCRdb lists only in-frame clones, some missing. The V and J calls and clone size were taken over from that table, and D and trimming were inferred from the DNA. In the table there are roughly 250,000 clones, around 80% of which are singletons. The CDR3 extends over 16 amino acids. The germline CDR1 and CDR2 sequences are MGHRA and YSYEKL. Trimming pared 3 bases from V and 2 bases from J, leaving 13 bases between. The source of this sequence is a woman in her forties with active or convalescent COVID-19. V gene TRBV4-1 combines with J gene TRBJ2-2; maybe TRBD1 (6 bases). The source material was peripheral blood. CDR3 in amino acids: CASSQPGGVNTGELFF. In DNA form, the CDR3 reads TGCGCCAGCAGCCAGCCTGGGGGCGTAAACACCGGGGAGCTGTTTTTT.